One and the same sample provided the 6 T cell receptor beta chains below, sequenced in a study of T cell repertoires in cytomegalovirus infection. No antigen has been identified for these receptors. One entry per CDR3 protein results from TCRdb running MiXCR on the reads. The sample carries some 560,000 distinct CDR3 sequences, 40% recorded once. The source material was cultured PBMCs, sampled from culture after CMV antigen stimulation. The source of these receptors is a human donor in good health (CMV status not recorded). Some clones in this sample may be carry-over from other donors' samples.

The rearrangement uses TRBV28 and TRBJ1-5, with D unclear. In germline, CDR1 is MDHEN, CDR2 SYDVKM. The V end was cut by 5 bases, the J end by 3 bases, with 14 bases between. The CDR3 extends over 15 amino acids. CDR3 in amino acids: CASSPDSLVNQPQHF. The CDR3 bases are TGTGCCAGCAGTCCCGATTCCCTGGTCAATCAGCCCCAGCATTTT.

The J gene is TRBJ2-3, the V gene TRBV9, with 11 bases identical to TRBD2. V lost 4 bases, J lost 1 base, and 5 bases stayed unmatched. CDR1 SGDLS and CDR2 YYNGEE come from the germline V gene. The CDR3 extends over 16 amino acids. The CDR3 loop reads CASSPLLAGGTDTQYF. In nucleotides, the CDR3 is TGTGCCAGCAGCCCACTACTAGCGGGGGGCACAGATACGCAGTATTTT.

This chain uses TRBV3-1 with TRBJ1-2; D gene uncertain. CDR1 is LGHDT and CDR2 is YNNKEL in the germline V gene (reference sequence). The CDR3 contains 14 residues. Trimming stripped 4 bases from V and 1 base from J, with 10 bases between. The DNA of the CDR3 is TGTGCCAGCAGCCCCCAGGTTAATAACTATGGCTACACCTTC. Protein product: CASSPQVNNYGYTF.

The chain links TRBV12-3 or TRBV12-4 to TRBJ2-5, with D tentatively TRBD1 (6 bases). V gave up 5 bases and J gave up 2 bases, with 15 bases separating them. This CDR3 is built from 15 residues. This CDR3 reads CASSRLGQTQETQYF. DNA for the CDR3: TGTGCCAGCAGTCGACTCGGACAGACTCAAGAGACCCAGTACTTC.

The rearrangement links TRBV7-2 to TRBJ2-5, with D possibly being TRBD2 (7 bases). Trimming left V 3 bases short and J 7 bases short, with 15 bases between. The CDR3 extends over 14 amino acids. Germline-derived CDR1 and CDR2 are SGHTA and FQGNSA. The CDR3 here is CASSLLYREGTQYF. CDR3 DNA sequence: TGTGCCAGCAGCTTGTTGTACAGGGAGGGGACCCAGTACTTC.

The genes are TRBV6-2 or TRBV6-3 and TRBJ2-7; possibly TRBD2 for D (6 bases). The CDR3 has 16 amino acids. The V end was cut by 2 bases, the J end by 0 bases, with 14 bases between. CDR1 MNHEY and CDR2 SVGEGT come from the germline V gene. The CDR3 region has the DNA TGTGCCAGCAGTTACGGGGACTCCCTCCTCTCCTACGAGCAGTACTTC. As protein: CASSYGDSLLSYEQYF.